The 20 T cell receptor beta chains in this list originate from one sample, sequenced in a study of T cell repertoires in cytomegalovirus infection. The antigens for these receptors are not known. A single record per CDR3 protein comes from TCRdb applying MiXCR to the reads. The data contain hundreds of thousands of distinct CDR3 sequences, roughly 30% of them singletons. The sequencing here drew on cultured CD8+ T cells from PBMCs, taken from culture after CMV antigen stimulation. These receptors were obtained from a human donor in good health (CMV status not recorded). Some clones in this sample may be carry-over from other donors' samples.

The rearrangement links TRBV5-1 to TRBJ2-1; D may match TRBD1 or TRBD2 (5 bases each). The germline CDR1 and CDR2 sequences are SGHRS and YFSETQ. The CDR3 is made up of 14 amino acids. Trimming removed 0 bases from V and 8 bases from J, with 12 bases in between. The CDR3 nucleotides are TGCGCCAGCAGCTTGGCCCGGGACGGGTATGAGCAGTTCTTC. Translated, it gives CASSLARDGYEQFF.

This clonotype was seen many times. The chain recombines TRBV7-2 with TRBJ1-2; D gene unclear. The germline gives CDR1 SGHTA, CDR2 FQGNSA. The CDR3 covers 14 residues. V lost 6 bases and J lost 3, with 14 bases in between. Written as DNA, the CDR3 is TGTGCCAGCAGTCCAGGATCCTCTCACTATGGCTACACCTTC. Its protein is CASSPGSSHYGYTF.

This clonotype has at least ten counts. The rearrangement uses TRBV7-9 and TRBJ2-5; tentative D call: TRBD1 (6 bases). Germline V lookup: CDR1 SEHNR, CDR2 FQNEAQ (reference sequence). Deletions cut 4 bases from V and 4 bases from J, with 22 bases between. There are 17 residues in the CDR3. In nucleotides, the CDR3 is TGTGCCAGCAGCTCCCGGACAGCGGATGGTGGGTTAGAGACCCAGTACTTC. It codes for CASSSRTADGGLETQYF.

The J gene is TRBJ2-5, the V gene TRBV20-1, with D possibly matching TRBD1 (5 bases). CDR3 length equals 16 residues. CDR1 and CDR2 from the germline V gene are DFQATT and SNEGSKA (reference sequence). Trimming shortened V by 0 bases and J by 5 bases, and 19 bases separated the two germline ends. Written as DNA, the CDR3 is TGCAGTGCTAGAGATCGAGGAAGGACACGACAGGAGACCCAGTACTTC. It is translated as CSARDRGRTRQETQYF.

A word on this clonotype: The junction departs from the called germline gene at one end, perhaps through a read error. The V and J genes are TRBV5-1 and TRBJ1-3; D remains ambiguous. The CDR3 spans 14 residues. Germline V gives CDR1 SGHRS, CDR2 YFSETQ. The CDR3 loop is CVSSDIVSGNTIYF. The DNA for the CDR3 is TGCGTCAGCTCTGACATAGTCTCTGGAAACACCATATATTTT.

This chain links TRBV7-4 with TRBJ2-4; 8 bases agree with TRBD1. CDR3 length: 15 residues. Germline-derived CDR1 and CDR2 are SGHVT and SQSDAQ. J gave up 7 bases and V 3 bases, and 8 bases lay outside the gene matches. CDR3 region: CASSLAGGDFNIQYF. CDR3 DNA: TGTGCCAGCAGCTTGGCAGGGGGCGATTTCAACATTCAGTACTTC.

The count of this clonotype is one. V gene TRBV27 combines with J gene TRBJ2-1, with 7 bases matching TRBD1. Trimming took 5 bases from V and 0 from J; bases not matched to a gene: 13. The germline V gene has CDR1 MNHEY and CDR2 SMNVEV (reference sequence). The CDR3 is 18 amino acids. CDR3 DNA sequence: TGTGCCAGCAGTCCCTCTGTACTTCAGGGGGTCTCCTACAATGAGCAGTTCTTC. It specifies CASSPSVLQGVSYNEQFF.

The chain uses TRBV28 and TRBJ2-5, with D perhaps matching TRBD1 or TRBD2 (5 bases each). V dropped 6 bases and J dropped 7 bases, with 21 bases sitting between them. The CDR3 is made up of 15 amino acids. Germline V gives CDR1 MDHEN, CDR2 SYDVKM. CDR3 nucleotide sequence: TGTGCCAGCAGCAGTGGGACGGTCGTCTCAGGGACCCAGTACTTC. Amino acids: CASSSGTVVSGTQYF.

The gene calls are TRBV6-2 or TRBV6-3 and TRBJ1-1; TRBD1 agrees at 7 bases. In germline, CDR1 is MNHEY, CDR2 SVGEGT. The CDR3 has 19 residues. Germline trimming cut 4 bases from V and 0 bases from J; bases unmatched to any gene: 17. DNA of the CDR3: TGTGCCAGCAGTTCCGACAGGGCCCGAATAAACCCCTTGAACACTGAAGCTTTCTTT. Protein: CASSSDRARINPLNTEAFF.

The chain joins TRBV6-1 to TRBJ1-4; no definite D call. The CDR3 totals 19 residues. V gave up 5 bases and J gave up 0 bases, with 22 bases separating them. The germline CDR1 and CDR2 sequences are MNHNS and SASEGT. The CDR3 region is CASSPTTWGSSATNEKLFF. CDR3 sequence (DNA): TGTGCCAGCAGTCCCACGACTTGGGGTAGCTCTGCAACTAATGAAAAACTGTTTTTT.

The sample holds a few counts of this clonotype. The rearrangement joins TRBV7-9 to TRBJ2-1; D is possibly TRBD1 (5 bases). Germline V gene sequence: CDR1 SEHNR, CDR2 FQNEAQ (reference sequence). This CDR3 is built from 14 residues. V lost 0 bases and J lost 6, with 9 bases in between. The CDR3 here is CASSLATATNEQFF. For the CDR3, the DNA is TGTGCCAGCAGCTTAGCGACAGCCACCAATGAGCAGTTCTTC.

The chain links TRBV27 to TRBJ1-5; a possible D gene is TRBD1 (6 bases). The CDR3 sequence is 14 residues long. V was trimmed by 6 bases and J by 7 bases, leaving 16 bases between them. In germline, CDR1 is MNHEY, CDR2 SMNVEV (reference sequence). The DNA for the CDR3 is TGTGCCAGCAGCTTAAGTACAGGGCTCCAGCCCCAGCATTTT. This encodes CASSLSTGLQPQHF.

The chain employs TRBV6-2 or TRBV6-3 and TRBJ2-3; weak D call: TRBD2 (7 bases). In germline, CDR1 is MNHEY, CDR2 SVGEGT. Deletions cut 5 bases from V and 2 bases from J, with 14 bases between. This CDR3 comprises 15 residues. CDR3 DNA: TGTGCCAGCAGTGCGGGGGCAGGGGCCACAGATACGCAGTATTTT. It encodes CASSAGAGATDTQYF.

About this clonotype itself: A much larger clone is a single base away; this may be a read error. The V and J genes are TRBV11-3 and TRBJ2-5; the D call may be TRBD1 or TRBD2 (5 bases each). The CDR3 sequence is 15 residues long. In germline, CDR1 is SGHNT, CDR2 YENEEA. CDR3 sequence: CANSLNGDPQETQYF. The CDR3 DNA sequence: TGTGCCAACAGCTTAAACGGGGACCCCCAAGAGACCCAGTACTTC.

V and J are TRBV19 and TRBJ1-1; D gene ambiguous. The germline V gene has CDR1 LNHDA and CDR2 SQIVND (reference sequence). V lost 3 bases, J lost 0 bases, and 8 bases lay in between. CDR3 size: 14 residues. CDR3 nucleotides: TGTGCCAGTAGTATTGCCGTTATGAACACTGAAGCTTTCTTT. This sequence encodes CASSIAVMNTEAFF. The full variable domain, rest sourced from reference TRBV19 and TRBJ1-1, is DGGITQSPKYLFRKEGQNVTLSCEQNLNHDAMYWYRQDPGQGLRLIYYSQIVNDFQKGDIAEGYSVSREKKESFPLTVTSAQKNPTAFYLCASSIAVMNTEAFFGQGTRLTVV.

This chain connects TRBV15 to TRBJ2-1; 7 bases align to TRBD1. V trimming: 5 bases; J trimming: 1 base; junction bases outside the gene matches: 11. The germline V gene has CDR1 LNHNV and CDR2 YYDKDF (reference sequence). The CDR3 contains 17 residues. CDR3 region: CATSGVWTGKSYNEQFF. DNA for the CDR3: TGTGCCACCAGCGGCGTTTGGACAGGCAAATCCTACAATGAGCAGTTCTTC.

In this sample, this clonotype turned up many times. J is TRBJ2-3 and V is TRBV12-3 or TRBV12-4; 10 nucleotides line up with TRBD2. V gave up 0 bases and J gave up 5 bases; unmatched junction bases: 2. There are 15 residues in the CDR3. The CDR3 sequence is CASSLAASGGDTQYF. The CDR3 region has the DNA TGTGCCAGCAGTTTAGCGGCTAGCGGGGGAGATACGCAGTATTTT.

The rearrangement uses TRBV7-2 and TRBJ1-5, with TRBD1 matching over 7 bases. The CDR3 loop spans 17 amino acids. Germline V lookup: CDR1 SGHTA, CDR2 FQGNSA. Trimming took 4 bases from V and 6 from J; bases not matched to a gene: 15. The DNA for the CDR3 is TGTGCCAGCAGCTCAACTCCTGGACAGGTCGTGAGTCAGCCCCAGCATTTT. The encoded protein is CASSSTPGQVVSQPQHF. The full variable domain, with the rest looked up from reference TRBV7-2 and TRBJ1-5, is GAGVSQSPSNKVTEKGKDVELRCDPISGHTALYWYRQSLGQGLEFLIYFQGNSAPDKSGLPSDRFSAERTGGSVSTLTIQRTQQEDSAVYLCASSSTPGQVVSQPQHFGDGTRLSIL.

This clonotype was observed once. This sequence joins TRBV27 and TRBJ2-7; 7 nucleotides match TRBD1. There are 15 residues in the CDR3. V was pared by 11 bases and J by 4 bases, with 17 bases of the junction left unmatched. From germline, CDR1 is MNHEY and CDR2 SMNVEV (reference sequence). CDR3 DNA: TGTGCCGGCAACCCCGGGAACGACAGGGTATACGAGCAGTACTTC. Translating gives CAGNPGNDRVYEQYF.

This clonotype was detected only a few times. CDR3 protein: CASSESLTAYTEAFF. The DNA of the CDR3 is TGTGCCAGCAGTGAATCATTGACGGCTTACACTGAAGCTTTCTTT. V usage is TRBV25-1 and J usage is TRBJ1-1, with D hard to call. The CDR3 spans 15 residues. Germline assignment: CDR1 MGHDK and CDR2 SYGVNS. Trimming took 1 base from V and 3 from J, leaving 12 bases between them.